Detailed here is one T cell receptor (beta chain). TCRdb's copy holds only in-frame clones and misses some; the assay was immunoSEQ multiplex PCR. The sample carries tens of thousands of clones, approximately 94% recorded once. The data originate from a study of technical replicates of blood from a handful of donors. Trimming stripped 5 bases from V and 4 bases from J, with 15 bases between. The CDR3 runs to 15 residues. The germline gives CDR1 LNHNV, CDR2 YYDKDF (reference sequence). What was sequenced was T cells isolated from PBMCs. This clonotype originated in a human donor in good health. The chain combines TRBV15 with TRBJ1-3; weak D call: TRBD1 (5 bases). This chain's CDR3 is CATSLAGGSGNTIYF. The CDR3 DNA reads TGTGCCACCAGCCTGGCGGGGGGGAGCGGAAACACCATATATTTT.